The 3 T cell receptor beta chains reported below all come from one sample, sequenced in a study of blood T cell repertoires in COVID-19. Produced via immunoSEQ multiplex PCR; TCRdb's table is partial and in-frame only. The table includes under 300,000 clones, around 83% detected once. Sequenced input: peripheral blood. The receptors originated from a woman of 80 years or more with acute or convalescent COVID-19.

The chain is built from TRBV11-3 and TRBJ2-1, with D maybe TRBD1 (6 bases). Trimming stripped 4 bases from V and 9 bases from J, with 13 bases between. This CDR3 contains 13 residues. Germline V gene data show CDR1 as SGHNT and CDR2 as YENEEA. CDR3: CASSSQQDSEQFF. For the CDR3, the DNA is TGTGCCAGCAGCTCGCAACAGGACAGTGAGCAGTTCTTC. The full variable domain, with the rest looked up from reference TRBV11-3 and TRBJ2-1, is EAGVVQSPRYKIIEKKQPVAFWCNPISGHNTLYWYLQNLGQGPELLIRYENEEAVDDSQLPKDRFSAERLKGVDSTLKIQPAELGDSAVYLCASSSQQDSEQFFGPGTRLTVL.

For the CDR3, the DNA is TGCGCCAGCAGCCTGGAGGGGGCTAGCTCCTACAATGAGCAGTTCTTC. This codes for CASSLEGASSYNEQFF. The chain couples TRBV5-1 to TRBJ2-1, with a tentative D call TRBD1 (7 bases). The CDR3 totals 16 residues. Trimming took 4 bases from V and 0 from J, leaving 14 bases between them. From germline, CDR1 is SGHRS and CDR2 YFSETQ.

This rearrangement joins TRBV24-1 to TRBJ2-5, with D maybe TRBD2 (7 bases). V gave up 2 bases and J gave up 7 bases, with 19 bases separating them. CDR1 is KGHDR and CDR2 is SFDVKD in the germline V gene. The CDR3 sequence is 16 residues long. This CDR3 is CATSDWSGGPWGTQYF. CDR3 nucleotide sequence: TGTGCCACCAGTGATTGGTCGGGGGGCCCTTGGGGGACCCAGTACTTC.